This is a list of T cell receptor beta chains from one sample in a study of T cell changes during pregnancy in multiple sclerosis. Sequencing used immunoSEQ multiplex PCR; TCRdb keeps in-frame clones, though not all of them. The profile shows about 69,000 clones, 70% to 90% of them singletons. The material was peripheral blood, obtained before pregnancy. These receptors came from a female donor with multiple sclerosis, enrolled in a pregnancy study. Each CDR3 is given with its conserved first and last residue. D genes are given only for firm matches. The size field is filled for only some rows; it gives once, few, many or a size class.

length	J	V	D	size	CDR3	DNA
13	TRBJ2-1	TRBV7-3	TRBD1	NA	CASSPISTGVQFF	TGTGCCAGCAGCCCCATCTCGACAGGGGTGCAGTTCTTC
13	TRBJ1-2	TRBV29-1	TRBD1	many	CSVPLRGQDGYTF	TGCAGCGTCCCCTTAAGGGGGCAGGATGGCTACACCTTC
18	TRBJ2-2	TRBV11-2	TRBD1	NA	CASSHQSVRGHLTGELFF	TGTGCCAGCAGCCACCAGAGCGTCAGGGGGCATCTCACCGGGGAGCTGTTTTTT
15	TRBJ1-1	TRBV7-8	TRBD1	NA	CASSKGQGASTEAFF	TGTGCCAGCAGCAAGGGACAGGGGGCTAGCACTGAAGCTTTCTTT
18	TRBJ1-1	TRBV5-4	NA	few	CASSSGLRRRGGITEAFF	TGTGCCAGCAGCAGTGGACTCAGGAGGCGAGGAGGAATCACTGAAGCTTTCTTT
20	TRBJ1-4	TRBV10-1	NA	once	CASTPPFWHRRRATNEKLFF	TGCGCCAGTACTCCTCCTTTTTGGCACAGGAGACGTGCAACTAATGAAAAACTGTTTTTT
14	TRBJ1-2	TRBV6-1	NA	NA	CASSDMAAQGGYTF	TGTGCCAGCAGTGACATGGCTGCTCAGGGAGGCTACACCTTC
11	TRBJ1-2	TRBV20-1	NA	NA	CSANPTEGYTF	TGCAGTGCAAACCCGACAGAAGGCTACACCTTC
14	TRBJ1-2	TRBV29-1	NA	NA	CSVEVGEVNYGYTF	TGCAGCGTTGAAGTAGGGGAGGTAAACTATGGCTACACCTTC
15	TRBJ2-3	TRBV5-1	TRBD2	NA	CASSSQLADTDTQYF	TGCGCCAGCAGCTCCCAACTAGCGGACACAGATACGCAGTATTTT
12	TRBJ2-3	TRBV2	NA	NA	CACSVRGDTQYF	TGTGCCTGCTCTGTGCGGGGAGATACGCAGTATTTT
15	TRBJ2-3	TRBV27	TRBD2	NA	CASSLVTGGTNTQYF	TGTGCCAGCAGTTTAGTGACGGGAGGTACCAATACGCAGTATTTT
16	TRBJ1-1	TRBV6-1	TRBD1	NA	CASSAGQGRRDTEAFF	TGTGCCAGCAGTGCGGGACAGGGGCGTAGGGACACTGAAGCTTTCTTT
13	TRBJ2-1	TRBV15	NA	NA	CATSRDQGNEQFF	TGTGCCACCAGCAGAGACCAGGGGAATGAGCAGTTCTTC
17	TRBJ1-6	TRBV21-1	NA	NA	CASSKGEDSSYNSPLHF	TGTGCCAGCAGCAAAGGGGAGGATAGCTCCTATAATTCACCCCTCCACTTT
13	TRBJ1-1	TRBV7-3	NA	NA	CASSWNLDSEAFF	TGTGCCAGCAGCTGGAATCTGGACAGTGAAGCTTTCTTT
13	TRBJ1-5	TRBV29-1	NA	NA	CSVESDRNQPQHF	TGCAGCGTTGAGTCTGACAGAAATCAGCCCCAGCATTTT
14	TRBJ2-1	TRBV30	TRBD2	NA	CAWSPHPSGGVQFF	TGTGCCTGGAGCCCCCATCCGAGCGGGGGGGTTCAGTTCTTC
14	TRBJ2-2	TRBV7-7	TRBD2	NA	CASRASGLAGELFF	TGTGCCAGCAGGGCTAGCGGTCTAGCGGGGGAGCTGTTTTTT
15	TRBJ2-7	TRBV5-5	TRBD1	NA	CASSLSGTGGYEQYF	TGTGCCAGCAGCTTATCCGGGACAGGGGGATACGAGCAGTACTTC
16	TRBJ2-7	TRBV7-8	TRBD1	NA	CASSPPLWDRAHRQYF	TGTGCCAGCAGCCCCCCCCTGTGGGACAGGGCACACAGGCAGTACTTC
15	TRBJ2-7	TRBV27	NA	NA	CASSSYAGPPEEQYF	TGTGCCAGCAGTTCTTACGCAGGCCCTCCGGAAGAGCAGTACTTC
16	TRBJ2-3	TRBV7-3	TRBD2	NA	CASSEKAGGPLDTQYF	TGTGCCAGCAGCGAAAAAGCGGGGGGGCCATTGGATACGCAGTATTTT
13	TRBJ1-1	TRBV2	TRBD1	NA	CASRGQGATEAFF	TGTGCCAGCAGAGGACAGGGGGCGACTGAAGCTTTCTTT
16	TRBJ2-2	TRBV6-1	TRBD2	NA	CASSDPGQGGKGELFF	TGTGCCAGCAGTGATCCGGGGCAGGGAGGGAAAGGGGAGCTGTTTTTT
16	TRBJ1-5	TRBV19	NA	NA	CASNPRGGRPNQPQHF	TGTGCCAGCAACCCACGGGGTGGGAGACCCAATCAGCCCCAGCATTTT
13	TRBJ2-7	TRBV6-5	NA	NA	CASRDTISYEQYF	TGTGCCAGCCGGGACACGATCTCCTACGAGCAGTACTTC
15	TRBJ2-1	TRBV7-7	NA	once	CASSRTDSSYNEQFF	TGTGCCAGCAGCCGGACAGACAGCTCCTACAATGAGCAGTTCTTC
16	TRBJ1-4	TRBV10-3	NA	NA	CAISETRQDGSEKLFF	TGTGCCATCAGTGAGACCAGACAGGACGGTAGTGAAAAACTGTTTTTT
12	TRBJ1-2	TRBV27	NA	NA	CASSPNLYGYTF	TGTGCCAGCAGTCCGAACCTATATGGCTACACCTTC
15	TRBJ2-7	TRBV6-5	TRBD1	NA	CASSYSGTGPYEQYF	TGTGCCAGCAGTTACTCTGGGACAGGGCCCTACGAGCAGTACTTC
18	TRBJ2-5	TRBV30	TRBD2	NA	CAWTGTSGGPRKQETQYF	TGTGCCTGGACCGGGACTAGCGGGGGCCCGAGAAAACAAGAGACCCAGTACTTC
14	TRBJ2-1	TRBV19	TRBD2	NA	CASTMGGRSGEQFF	TGTGCCAGTACGATGGGCGGGAGGTCTGGTGAGCAGTTCTTC
16	TRBJ2-1	TRBV7-9	NA	once	CASSAQSGTSYNEQFF	TGTGCCAGCAGCGCACAGAGCGGTACCTCCTACAATGAGCAGTTCTTC
12	TRBJ1-2	TRBV30	NA	NA	CAWSVFDGANTF	TGTGCCTGGAGTGTTTTTGATGGGGCTAACACCTTC
18	TRBJ1-2	TRBV11-2	NA	NA	CASSSYGQRAEGGHGYTF	TGTGCCAGCAGCTCGTACGGGCAACGGGCCGAAGGGGGTCATGGCTACACCTTC
14	TRBJ2-1	TRBV6-5	TRBD2	NA	CASSYAGGPHEQFF	TGTGCCAGCAGTTACGCGGGAGGGCCACATGAGCAGTTCTTC
10	TRBJ1-2	TRBV30	NA	few	CAWLEDGYTF	TGTGCCTGGCTGGAGGATGGCTACACCTTC
13	TRBJ1-1	TRBV2	TRBD1	NA	CASTRDRSSEAFF	TGTGCCAGCACCCGGGACAGGTCTTCTGAAGCTTTCTTT
15	TRBJ1-1	TRBV7-9	NA	NA	CASSLDRGKNTEAFF	TGTGCCAGCAGCTTAGATAGGGGTAAGAACACTGAAGCTTTCTTT
12	TRBJ1-1	TRBV28	NA	NA	CASTLAGIQAFF	TGTGCCAGCACCTTAGCGGGCATACAAGCTTTCTTT
13	TRBJ2-1	TRBV19	TRBD1	NA	CASSSTGENEQFF	TGTGCCAGTAGTAGCACAGGGGAAAACGAGCAGTTCTTC
13	TRBJ1-1	TRBV4-3	NA	NA	CASSQDRGGKAFF	TGCGCCAGCAGCCAAGATCGGGGGGGAAAAGCTTTCTTT
12	TRBJ2-1	TRBV10-2	NA	NA	CASSGSGNEQFF	TGCGCCAGCAGCGGGAGCGGCAATGAGCAGTTCTTC
13	TRBJ1-2	TRBV18	TRBD1	NA	CASSRETGYGYTF	TGTGCCAGCTCACGCGAGACAGGGTATGGCTACACCTTC
14	TRBJ2-5	TRBV7-6	TRBD1	NA	CASSSGQARGAQYF	TGTGCCAGCAGCTCCGGACAGGCCCGCGGTGCCCAGTACTTC
15	TRBJ2-7	TRBV18	NA	NA	CASSPPGRGAYEQYF	TGTGCCAGCTCACCACCGGGGAGGGGGGCCTACGAGCAGTACTTC
13	TRBJ2-5	TRBV19	NA	NA	CASTGTPLETQYF	TGTGCCAGTACGGGGACTCCCCTGGAGACCCAGTACTTC
13	TRBJ1-5	TRBV6-1	NA	NA	CASSEQNNQPQHF	TGTGCCAGCAGTGAACAGAACAATCAGCCCCAGCATTTT
16	TRBJ2-3	TRBV19	TRBD2	NA	CASSMPSGGTPDTQYF	TGTGCCAGTAGTATGCCCAGCGGGGGGACCCCCGATACGCAGTATTTT
18	TRBJ2-7	TRBV7-6	TRBD2	NA	CASSPGPGTSGRPYEQYF	TGTGCCAGCAGCCCCGGCCCCGGGACTAGCGGGCGACCCTACGAGCAGTACTTC
12	TRBJ2-7	TRBV30	TRBD1	NA	CAWGTVSYEQYF	TGTGCCTGGGGGACAGTCTCCTACGAGCAGTACTTC
13	TRBJ1-2	TRBV5-4	NA	NA	CASSLGRADGYTF	TGTGCCAGCAGCTTAGGCAGGGCGGATGGCTACACCTTC
13	TRBJ2-6	TRBV11-3	NA	NA	CASSHSGANVLTF	TGTGCCAGCAGCCACTCTGGGGCCAACGTCCTGACTTTC
16	TRBJ2-1	TRBV2	TRBD2	NA	CASSEGLAGSGDEQFF	TGTGCCAGCAGCGAAGGACTAGCGGGATCGGGGGATGAGCAGTTCTTC